Below are 27 T cell receptor beta chains sequenced from a single sample in a study of post-analysis software for immune sequencing data. Study observations and caveats: About five TRBV segments, including TRBV5-6, TRBV5-1 and TRBV20-1, were more frequent in patients than controls.

Their antigen targets remain unknown. Unique molecular identifiers tagged the TCR beta cDNA libraries. MiXCR was run by TCRdb on the PCR reads, yielding one entry per CDR3 protein. The sample carries fewer than 850,000 distinct CDR3 sequences, about 27% recorded once. Sequencing was performed on blood. These receptors all stem from a girl under 18 with multiple sclerosis.

The V call is TRBV7-2, the J call TRBJ2-1, with 12 bases fitting TRBD2. The CDR3 runs to 16 residues. Germline CDR1 reads SGHTA; CDR2 reads FQGNSA. The junction had 8 bases not matched to a gene; V was cut back by 2 bases and J by 9 bases. In nucleotides, the CDR3 is TGTGCCAGCAGCTTATATCTAGCGGGAGGGCCCGGTGAGCAGTTCTTC. Translation: CASSLYLAGGPGEQFF. Drawing the rest from reference TRBV7-2 and TRBJ2-1, the complete variable domain is GAGVSQSPSNKVTEKGKDVELRCDPISGHTALYWYRQSLGQGLEFLIYFQGNSAPDKSGLPSDRFSAERTGGSVSTLTIQRTQQEDSAVYLCASSLYLAGGPGEQFFGPGTRLTVL.

This clonotype turned up a few times. The chain uses TRBV20-1 and TRBJ2-5; D gene ambiguous. V was clipped by 4 bases and J by 1 base, with 13 bases between them. The CDR3 contains 14 residues. Germline V lookup: CDR1 DFQATT, CDR2 SNEGSKA (reference sequence). CDR3 loop: CSATGSWSQETQYF. CDR3 in DNA: TGCAGTGCTACCGGTAGCTGGTCCCAAGAGACCCAGTACTTC.

The chain links TRBV18 to TRBJ1-2, with 8 nucleotides matching TRBD1. The CDR3 sequence is 14 residues long. J lost 3 bases, V lost 10 bases, and 10 bases had no gene match. Germline lookup yields CDR1 KGHSH and CDR2 LQKENI. CDR3 amino acids: CATRQGLPDYGYTF. Written as DNA, the CDR3 is TGTGCCACCCGACAGGGGCTTCCGGACTATGGCTACACCTTC.

This chain links TRBV28 with TRBJ2-4; possibly TRBD2 for D (6 bases). V lost 6 bases to trimming and J lost 3 bases, with 15 bases between them. This CDR3 is built from 15 residues. The germline V gene encodes CDR1 MDHEN and CDR2 SYDVKM. CDR3 in amino acids: CASREGGAYKNIQYF. The CDR3 DNA sequence: TGTGCCAGCAGGGAAGGCGGGGCCTACAAAAACATTCAGTACTTC.

The chain combines TRBV3-1 with TRBJ1-4; D gene unclear. This CDR3 spans 13 amino acids. The germline V and J ends were trimmed by 1 base and 7 bases, with 7 bases remaining between them. The germline gives CDR1 LGHDT, CDR2 YNNKEL (reference sequence). The CDR3 DNA follows: TGTGCCAGCAGCCAAGGGACGACTGAAAAACTGTTTTTT. Translated, it gives CASSQGTTEKLFF.

The chain recombines TRBV25-1 with TRBJ2-4; no firm D call. Germline CDR1 reads MGHDK; CDR2 reads SYGVNS. There are 14 residues in the CDR3. Trimming removed 6 bases from V and 0 bases from J, with 9 bases in between. CDR3 protein: CASSPKLAKNIQYF. For the CDR3, the DNA is TGTGCCAGCAGCCCAAAGCTAGCCAAAAACATTCAGTACTTC.

V and J are TRBV9 and TRBJ2-3; a possible D gene is TRBD2 (6 bases). Germline values: CDR1 SGDLS, CDR2 YYNGEE. The length of the CDR3 is 17 residues. V gave up 3 bases and J gave up 0 bases, with 17 bases separating them. The chain's CDR3 is CASSAPFRLGSTDTQYF. CDR3 DNA: TGTGCCAGCAGCGCACCATTCCGACTAGGTAGCACAGATACGCAGTATTTT. Using reference TRBV9 and TRBJ2-3 for the parts outside the CDR3, the full variable domain is DSGVTQTPKHLITATGQRVTLRCSPRSGDLSVYWYQQSLDQGLQFLIQYYNGEERAKGNILERFSAQQFPDLHSELNLSSLELGDSALYFCASSAPFRLGSTDTQYFGPGTRLTVL.

CDR3 sequence reads: CASSPEGRPSQETQYF. DNA for the CDR3: TGTGCCAGCAGCCCCGAGGGGAGGCCATCCCAAGAGACCCAGTACTTC. The chain joins TRBV7-9 to TRBJ2-5; D might be TRBD2 (6 bases). The V end was cut by 5 bases, the J end by 1 base, with 17 bases between. From germline, CDR1 is SEHNR and CDR2 FQNEAQ (reference sequence). The CDR3 runs to 16 residues.

In its sample, this clonotype was seen a few times. The V and J genes are TRBV7-9 and TRBJ2-1; D is possibly TRBD1 (5 bases). This CDR3 is built from 15 residues. V dropped 1 base and J dropped 9 bases, with 16 bases sitting between them. The germline V gene encodes CDR1 SEHNR and CDR2 FQNEAQ (reference sequence). CDR3 in amino acids: CASSLGGSPLGEQFF. The CDR3 DNA sequence: TGTGCCAGCAGCTTAGGGGGCTCCCCCCTGGGTGAGCAGTTCTTC.

This clonotype was seen ten or more times. The chain has TRBV7-2 and TRBJ2-7; possible D gene TRBD2, 7 bases. CDR3 length equals 14 residues. The germline CDR1 and CDR2 sequences are SGHTA and FQGNSA. V lost 7 bases, J lost 2 bases, and 15 bases lay in between. In nucleotides, the CDR3 is TGTGCCAGCACGGAAAGGGGGGGAGCCTACGAGCAGTACTTC. It codes for CASTERGGAYEQYF. The full variable domain, rest sourced from reference TRBV7-2 and TRBJ2-7, is GAGVSQSPSNKVTEKGKDVELRCDPISGHTALYWYRQSLGQGLEFLIYFQGNSAPDKSGLPSDRFSAERTGGSVSTLTIQRTQQEDSAVYLCASTERGGAYEQYFGPGTRLTVT.

The chain links TRBV6-6 to TRBJ1-1, with D possibly being TRBD1 (6 bases). Trimming shortened V by 8 bases and J by 6 bases, and 10 bases separated the two germline ends. Germline V lookup: CDR1 MNHNY, CDR2 SVGAGI (reference sequence). The CDR3 runs to 11 residues. The CDR3: CASARGAEAFF. Written as DNA, the CDR3 is TGTGCCAGCGCGAGGGGGGCTGAAGCTTTCTTT.

This chain uses TRBV5-1 with TRBJ1-4; D is uncertain. The CDR3 extends over 13 amino acids. Trimming pared 5 bases from V and 7 bases from J, leaving 12 bases between. From germline, CDR1 is SGHRS and CDR2 YFSETQ. The CDR3 loop reads CASSGSLGEKLFF. CDR3 nucleotides: TGCGCCAGCAGTGGCAGTTTGGGTGAAAAACTGTTTTTT.

Many counts were recorded for this clonotype. The V gene is TRBV29-1, the J gene TRBJ2-1, with D perhaps assigned TRBD1 or TRBD2 (8 bases each). Deletions cut 4 bases from V and 5 bases from J, with 18 bases between. Per the germline V gene, CDR1 is SQVTM and CDR2 is ANQGSEA. The CDR3 contains 15 residues. The CDR3 is CSVVGGRTGNNEQFF. CDR3 in DNA: TGCAGCGTTGTTGGCGGGAGGACAGGGAACAATGAGCAGTTCTTC.

This rearrangement joins TRBV28 to TRBJ2-7; D is perhaps TRBD2 (7 bases). Germline-derived CDR1 and CDR2 are MDHEN and SYDVKM. The CDR3 length is 16 residues. V was trimmed by 4 bases and J by 7 bases, leaving 23 bases between them. The CDR3 DNA sequence: TGTGCCAGCAGTTCCCCCGAGGCGGGGGCGTTCAATGAGCAGTACTTC. Its translation: CASSSPEAGAFNEQYF.

This clonotype was counted a few times. This chain uses TRBV15 with TRBJ2-1, with 7 bases lining up with TRBD1. This CDR3 is built from 16 residues. V dropped 2 bases and J dropped 4; count of bases not matched to a gene: 8. Germline V lookup: CDR1 LNHNV, CDR2 YYDKDF (reference sequence). The CDR3 DNA follows: TGTGCCACCAGCAGACAAACCGGGACAGAATACAATGAGCAGTTCTTC. Amino acid sequence: CATSRQTGTEYNEQFF.

This rearrangement joins TRBV20-1 to TRBJ1-5; the D is unclear. The CDR3 has 14 amino acids. Trimming took off 1 base at V and 0 bases at J, with 7 bases between the two ends. Germline V gene sequence: CDR1 DFQATT, CDR2 SNEGSKA (reference sequence). The CDR3 region is CSARAVYSNQPQHF. CDR3 bases: TGCAGTGCTAGAGCCGTATATAGCAATCAGCCCCAGCATTTT.

The sample holds a few counts of this clonotype. The chain recombines TRBV28 with TRBJ2-5; 7 bases match TRBD2. V trimming: 6 bases; J trimming: 0 bases; junction bases outside the gene matches: 13. Germline V gives CDR1 MDHEN, CDR2 SYDVKM. CDR3 size: 17 residues. In DNA form, the CDR3 reads TGTGCCAGCAGGGTATTTGGGGTCGGGGGGTACCAAGAGACCCAGTACTTC. It is translated as CASRVFGVGGYQETQYF.

The rearrangement links TRBV7-9 to TRBJ2-3, with 8 bases lining up with TRBD2. This CDR3 is built from 15 residues. Germline V gene sequence: CDR1 SEHNR, CDR2 FQNEAQ (reference sequence). V shed 4 bases, J shed 3 bases, and the junction held 6 bases outside the gene matches. CDR3 sequence reads: CASSWGLVGTDTQYF. The DNA of the CDR3 is TGTGCCAGCAGCTGGGGACTAGTGGGTACAGATACGCAGTATTTT.

The sample holds a few counts of this clonotype. The rearrangement links TRBV6-2 or TRBV6-3 to TRBJ2-1; 7 bases line up with TRBD2. CDR1 is MNHEY and CDR2 is SVGEGT in the germline V gene. The CDR3 is 15 residues long. The ends lost 3 bases at V and 9 bases at J; junction bases unmatched: 11. The CDR3 sequence: CASSYSLATGGEQFF. The CDR3 DNA reads as TGTGCCAGCAGTTATTCCCTAGCGACGGGAGGTGAGCAGTTCTTC.

The chain uses TRBV7-9 and TRBJ2-3, with 13 bases that match TRBD2. V trimming: 4 bases; J trimming: 6 bases; junction bases outside the gene matches: 7. The germline CDR1 and CDR2 sequences are SEHNR and FQNEAQ (reference sequence). This CDR3 region has 16 residues. The chain's CDR3 is CASSSWTSGSMDTQYF. DNA for the CDR3: TGTGCCAGCAGCTCCTGGACTAGCGGGAGCATGGATACGCAGTATTTT.

In its sample, this clonotype was seen many times. DNA of the CDR3: TGCGCCAGCAGCCGTCCGGGACAGAGCCAATATGGCTACACCTTC. Protein sequence: CASSRPGQSQYGYTF. The chain joins TRBV5-1 to TRBJ1-2; TRBD1 matches at 7 bases. Germline loops: CDR1 SGHRS, CDR2 YFSETQ. This CDR3 has 15 amino acids. J lost 5 bases, V lost 4 bases, and 11 bases had no gene match.

This clonotype was observed a handful of times. CDR3 protein: CASSFRGSVAGETQYF. The CDR3 DNA sequence: TGCGCCAGCAGCTTTAGGGGATCGGTGGCCGGGGAGACCCAGTACTTC. The chain has TRBV5-1 and TRBJ2-5; possibly TRBD1 for D (5 bases). This CDR3 has 16 residues. Germline values: CDR1 SGHRS, CDR2 YFSETQ. V was cut by 2 bases and J by 5 bases, with 19 bases left in between.

This clonotype showed up just a few times. J is TRBJ2-1 and V is TRBV7-9; 10 bases fit TRBD2. The germline V gene has CDR1 SEHNR and CDR2 FQNEAQ (reference sequence). Trimming cost V 5 bases and J 3 bases; bases outside gene matches: 10. The CDR3 sequence is 17 residues long. CDR3 nucleotide sequence: TGTGCCAGCAGCCCATCCGTGACTAGCGGGTTCTACAATGAGCAGTTCTTC. Translation gives CASSPSVTSGFYNEQFF.

This clonotype showed up just a few times. The V gene is TRBV5-1, the J gene TRBJ1-1; 8 nucleotides agree with TRBD1. Germline loops: CDR1 SGHRS, CDR2 YFSETQ. V lost 4 bases to trimming and J lost 4 bases; unmatched junction nucleotides: 3. The CDR3 runs to 13 residues. The CDR3 protein is CASSAGQGTEAFF. In DNA, the CDR3 is TGCGCCAGCAGCGCCGGACAGGGCACTGAAGCTTTCTTT.

This clonotype was seen a handful of times. This chain uses TRBV2 with TRBJ1-2, with 9 nucleotides matching TRBD1. The CDR3 spans 15 residues. Germline loops: CDR1 SNHLY, CDR2 FYNNEI. The V and J ends lost 6 bases and 4 bases, in that order; junction bases with no gene match: 9. In DNA, the CDR3 is TGTGCCAGCAGCTTAACAGGGGGCTCTGGCTATGGCTACACCTTC. Translated: CASSLTGGSGYGYTF.

This sequence joins TRBV6-4 and TRBJ2-1; TRBD2 matches at 10 bases. The V segment lost 2 bases and the J segment 5 bases; nucleotides outside the gene matches: 6. Germline assignment: CDR1 MRHNA and CDR2 SNTAGT. This CDR3 is built from 16 residues. The chain's CDR3 is CASSDPSGGAHNEQFF. For the CDR3, the DNA is TGTGCCAGCAGTGACCCGAGCGGGGGGGCTCACAATGAGCAGTTCTTC.

The V gene is TRBV6-1, the J gene TRBJ2-3, with TRBD1 matching 8 bases. CDR1 and CDR2 (germline): MNHNS, SASEGT. The CDR3 covers 15 residues. The V segment lost 3 bases and the J segment 4 bases; nucleotides outside the gene matches: 6. In DNA form, the CDR3 reads TGTGCCAGCAGTGAGTGGACAGGGAACCCAGATACGCAGTATTTT. It specifies CASSEWTGNPDTQYF.